This T cell receptor (beta chain) was obtained from a study of molecular identifiers for immune sequencing clone quantification. V gave up 4 bases and J gave up 2 bases, with 11 bases separating them. There are 14 residues in the CDR3. In germline, CDR1 is MDHEN, CDR2 SYDVKM. The bulk TCR libraries were made with methods described before and with listed TCR primers. TCRdb re-derived calls from the PCR reads in MiXCR, one entry per CDR3 protein. The data show 300,000 to 400,000 distinct CDR3 sequences, 20% to 25% seen once. Many counts were recorded for this clonotype. Sequencing was done on a sample of naive CD8+ T cells from blood, with Jurkat cell RNA spiked in. Stated subset: FACS-sorted CD8+CD4-CCR7+CD45RA+ naive T cells. The J gene is TRBJ1-2, the V gene TRBV28; D possibly corresponds to TRBD1 (6 bases). The clonotype originates from a human donor in good health. Some libraries in this study had Jurkat cell RNA spiked in. Here the CDR3 DNA reads TGTGCCAGCAGTTCCTGGACAGCAAACTATGGCTACACCTTC. It yields the protein CASSSWTANYGYTF.